This T cell receptor beta chain originates from a study of control samples from healthy donors and cancer patients. CDR3 length: 15 residues. Trimming pared 4 bases from V and 2 bases from J, leaving 11 bases between. The germline V gene encodes CDR1 MNHEY and CDR2 SVGAGI. Profiled with immunoSEQ multiplex PCR; TCRdb holds only in-frame clones, not every one. The sample contains under 70,000 clones, over 75% of which appear only once. The sample taken for sequencing was blood. The rearrangement uses TRBV6-5 and TRBJ1-4; tentatively, D is TRBD1 (5 bases). This clonotype was obtained from a man aged 50 to 59 in good health. As DNA, the CDR3 is TGTGCCAGCAGTTGGAAAGGGACGACTAATGAAAAACTGTTTTTT. The encoded protein is CASSWKGTTNEKLFF.